A selection of T cell receptor beta chains follows, all from one sample in a study of neurological immune-mediated disorders. TCRdb processed the 5' RACE reads anew with MiXCR; each CDR3 protein has one entry. The sample has roughly 89,000 distinct CDR3 sequences, about 2.5% seen once. Sequencing was performed on PBMCs. The receptors stem from a woman aged 25-40 years with multiple sclerosis. Each CDR3 is given with its conserved first and last residue. A D gene is named only where the DNA matches it firmly. Where a row states a size, it is once, few, many or the class of an expanded clone; other rows omit it.

>TRBD1|TRBJ1-1|many|TRBV3-1
CATGQGVEAFF
TGTGCCACTGGACAGGGGGTTGAAGCTTTCTTT
>.|TRBJ1-1|.|TRBV29-1
CSVEDSGAFF
TGCAGCGTGGAAGACAGTGGAGCTTTCTTT
>.|TRBJ2-7|many|TRBV7-9
CASSLSDRSPHQYF
TGTGCCAGCAGCTTATCCGATCGTTCCCCCCACCAGTACTTC
>.|TRBJ2-2|many|TRBV7-7
CASSLTWGVDTGELFF
TGTGCTAGCAGCTTAACTTGGGGTGTTGACACCGGGGAGCTGTTTTTT
>TRBD1|TRBJ2-1|many|TRBV20-1
CSAYDRGLNNEQFF
TGCAGTGCTTATGACAGGGGCTTAAACAATGAGCAGTTCTTC
>TRBD2|TRBJ2-1|many|TRBV6-4
CASSAGTSGNNEQFF
TGTGCCAGCAGTGCCGGGACTAGCGGGAACAATGAGCAGTTCTTC
>.|TRBJ1-1|many|TRBV5-6
CASSLAPLNTEAFF
TGTGCCAGCAGCTTGGCCCCCCTTAACACTGAAGCTTTCTTT
>.|TRBJ2-4|many|TRBV20-1
CSARAPPNIQYF
TGCAGTGCGAGAGCACCCCCAAACATTCAGTACTTC
>TRBD1|TRBJ2-2|many|TRBV29-1
CSVEGRGTDSGTGELFF
TGCAGCGTTGAAGGAAGGGGGACAGACAGTGGCACCGGGGAGCTGTTTTTT
>TRBD2|TRBJ2-1|many|TRBV12-3/TRBV12-4
CASQRLAGYNEQFF
TGTGCCAGCCAACGACTAGCGGGATACAATGAGCAGTTCTTC
>.|TRBJ1-1|many|TRBV20-1
CSARPGRNTEAFF
TGCAGTGCTAGACCCGGAAGAAACACTGAAGCTTTCTTT
>TRBD1|TRBJ2-7|many|TRBV28
CATDRVPSYEQYF
TGTGCCACCGACAGGGTGCCTTCCTACGAGCAGTACTTC
>TRBD1|TRBJ2-7|many|TRBV7-2
CASSLGGQGPYEQYF
TGTGCCAGCAGCTTAGGAGGACAGGGCCCCTACGAGCAGTACTTC
>TRBD1|TRBJ2-1|many|TRBV5-6
CASSLGQGVSYNEQFF
TGTGCCAGCAGCTTGGGACAGGGGGTATCCTACAATGAGCAGTTCTTC
>TRBD2|TRBJ2-1|many|TRBV20-1
CSALWGLAGPWDEQFF
TGCAGTGCCCTATGGGGTCTAGCGGGGCCCTGGGATGAGCAGTTCTTC
>.|TRBJ2-1|many|TRBV29-1
CSVDPRRNNEQFF
TGCAGCGTGGACCCCCGTCGTAACAATGAGCAGTTCTTC
>.|TRBJ2-1|many|TRBV7-2
CASSSPGTGRGEQFF
TGTGCCAGCAGCTCCCCGGGAACAGGGCGCGGTGAGCAGTTCTTC
>TRBD1|TRBJ2-7|many|TRBV6-5
CASSYDRQGNYEQYF
TGTGCCAGCAGTTACGACCGACAGGGGAACTACGAGCAGTACTTC
>.|TRBJ2-1|many|TRBV7-2
CASSLGGPGSDEQFF
TGTGCCAGCAGCTTAGGAGGGCCCGGGTCAGATGAGCAGTTCTTC
>.|TRBJ1-1|many|TRBV20-1
CSARGGADTEAFF
TGCAGTGCTAGAGGGGGGGCAGACACTGAAGCTTTCTTT
>.|TRBJ1-1|many|TRBV5-1
CASSPGANTEAFF
TGCGCCAGCAGTCCCGGAGCGAACACTGAAGCTTTCTTT
>TRBD1|TRBJ2-7|many|TRBV20-1
CSASRDRSDSYEQYF
TGCAGTGCTAGTCGGGACAGGTCGGACTCCTACGAGCAGTACTTC
>.|TRBJ2-5|many|TRBV3-1
CASSRPLQETQYF
TGTGCCAGCAGCCGACCCCTCCAGGAGACCCAGTACTTC
>TRBD1|TRBJ2-1|.|TRBV11-3
CANSPTVPGQASHEQFF
TGTGCCAACAGCCCCACCGTCCCGGGACAGGCTTCGCATGAGCAGTTCTTC
>.|TRBJ2-1|many|TRBV20-1
CSARETTRSYNEQFF
TGCAGTGCTAGAGAGACTACAAGATCGTACAATGAGCAGTTCTTC
>TRBD2|TRBJ2-3|many|TRBV5-1
CASSSETSGRITDTQYF
TGCGCCAGCAGCTCCGAGACTAGCGGGAGGATAACAGATACGCAGTATTTT
>.|TRBJ2-1|few|TRBV29-1
CSVEGLFDEQFF
TGCAGCGTTGAAGGATTGTTCGATGAGCAGTTCTTC
>.|TRBJ2-7|.|TRBV12-3/TRBV12-4
CASSSEIYEQYF
TGTGCCAGCAGTTCAGAGATATACGAGCAGTACTTC
>.|TRBJ1-1|many|TRBV5-1
CASSLYGTNTEAFF
TGCGCCAGCAGCTTGTACGGGACTAACACTGAAGCTTTCTTT
>.|TRBJ2-7|many|TRBV27
CASGREAYEQYF
TGTGCCAGCGGCCGGGAAGCCTACGAGCAGTACTTC
>.|TRBJ1-4|many|TRBV5-6
CASSSGGEKLFF
TGTGCCAGCAGCTCTGGCGGTGAAAAACTGTTTTTT
>TRBD2|TRBJ2-3|many|TRBV20-1
CSGRAQLGTQYF
TGCAGCGGGAGGGCCCAGTTAGGTACGCAGTATTTT
>TRBD1|TRBJ1-2|many|TRBV6-2/TRBV6-3
CASSLAGTDTSYGYTF
TGTGCCAGCAGCTTAGCCGGGACAGACACGAGCTATGGCTACACCTTC
>.|TRBJ2-7|many|TRBV4-3
CASSLTRDSYEQYF
TGCGCCAGCAGCCTAACCCGGGATTCCTACGAGCAGTACTTC
>.|TRBJ1-5|many|TRBV3-1
CASSQDFPGTRPQHF
TGTGCCAGCAGCCAAGATTTTCCAGGCACAAGGCCCCAGCATTTT
>.|TRBJ2-5|many|TRBV25-1
CASADVLGGETQYF
TGTGCCAGCGCCGACGTATTGGGAGGAGAGACCCAGTACTTC
>.|TRBJ1-1|many|TRBV11-1
CASSSRQGRTEAFF
TGTGCCAGCAGCTCTCGCCAGGGACGGACTGAAGCTTTCTTT
>TRBD1|TRBJ1-1|many|TRBV7-2
CASGAGQVGTEAFF
TGTGCCAGCGGCGCGGGACAGGTGGGCACTGAAGCTTTCTTT
>.|TRBJ2-7|many|TRBV12-3/TRBV12-4
CASSETGFPTYEQYF
TGTGCCAGCAGCGAAACAGGGTTCCCCACCTACGAGCAGTACTTC
>.|TRBJ1-1|many|TRBV27
CASSLEGISTEAFF
TGTGCCAGCAGTTTGGAAGGGATTAGCACTGAAGCTTTCTTT
>TRBD2|TRBJ2-3|many|TRBV20-1
CSAPLAGGTDTQYF
TGCAGTGCCCCACTAGCGGGAGGCACAGATACGCAGTATTTT
>TRBD1|TRBJ2-1|many|TRBV20-1
CSARDPRGQGNEQFF
TGCAGTGCTAGAGATCCCAGAGGACAGGGCAATGAGCAGTTCTTC
>.|TRBJ2-7|many|TRBV10-3
CAISESTLGGNEQYF
TGTGCCATCAGTGAGTCTACCCTGGGGGGTAACGAGCAGTACTTC
>.|TRBJ1-1|many|TRBV6-6
CASSYSTGGEMMNTEAFF
TGTGCCAGCAGTTACTCGACGGGAGGGGAGATGATGAACACTGAAGCTTTCTTT
>TRBD2|TRBJ2-3|many|TRBV20-1
CSARKAGVSTDTQYF
TGCAGTGCTAGAAAAGCGGGAGTTAGCACAGATACGCAGTATTTT
>.|TRBJ2-1|many|TRBV24-1
CATSDSGDEQFF
TGTGCCACCAGTGACTCGGGGGATGAGCAGTTCTTC
>TRBD1|TRBJ2-2|many|TRBV20-1
CSAAQGADTGELFF
TGCAGTGCTGCACAGGGGGCTGACACCGGGGAGCTGTTTTTT
>TRBD2|TRBJ2-1|.|TRBV5-1
CASSWGPSGSSYNEQFF
TGCGCCAGCAGCTGGGGACCTAGCGGGAGCTCCTACAATGAGCAGTTCTTC
>TRBD2|TRBJ2-1|few|TRBV10-3
CAAAAAGGRSYNEQFF
TGTGCCGCAGCCGCGGCGGGAGGGCGATCATACAATGAGCAGTTCTTC
>.|TRBJ1-2|few|TRBV2
CASSEARRYGYTF
TGTGCCAGCAGTGAGGCCAGACGCTATGGCTACACCTTC
>TRBD2|TRBJ2-3|many|TRBV10-3
CAIEAGGTDTQYF
TGTGCCATCGAAGCGGGAGGCACAGATACGCAGTATTTT
>.|TRBJ2-7|.|TRBV6-5
CASSYSPGYMDYYEQYF
TGTGCCAGCAGTTACTCCCCCGGGTATATGGACTACTACGAGCAGTACTTC
>.|TRBJ1-1|many|TRBV5-6
CASSLQGSINTEAFF
TGTGCCAGCAGCTTGCAGGGCAGCATTAACACTGAAGCTTTCTTT
>.|TRBJ1-1|many|TRBV28
CASFTQGREAFF
TGTGCCAGCTTCACTCAGGGACGGGAAGCTTTCTTT
>TRBD1|TRBJ1-1|many|TRBV20-1
CSALRQGHKLGEAFF
TGCAGTGCCCTCCGACAGGGGCACAAGTTAGGTGAAGCTTTCTTT
>TRBD2|TRBJ2-3|many|TRBV5-1
CASSLSGTSPDTQYF
TGCGCCAGCAGCTTATCCGGGACTAGCCCCGATACGCAGTATTTT
>.|TRBJ2-5|many|TRBV7-7
CASSFGSNPETQYF
TGTGCCAGCAGCTTCGGGTCCAACCCAGAGACCCAGTACTTC
>.|TRBJ2-3|many|TRBV10-3
CAISGTTDTQYF
TGTGCCATCAGTGGAACCACAGATACGCAGTATTTT
>.|TRBJ2-2|many|TRBV12-3/TRBV12-4
CASSLWGELFF
TGTGCCAGCAGTTTATGGGGGGAGCTGTTTTTT
>TRBD1|TRBJ2-5|many|TRBV4-3
CASSQEPPGTGTETQYF
TGCGCCAGCAGCCAGGAGCCCCCCGGGACAGGGACGGAGACCCAGTACTTC